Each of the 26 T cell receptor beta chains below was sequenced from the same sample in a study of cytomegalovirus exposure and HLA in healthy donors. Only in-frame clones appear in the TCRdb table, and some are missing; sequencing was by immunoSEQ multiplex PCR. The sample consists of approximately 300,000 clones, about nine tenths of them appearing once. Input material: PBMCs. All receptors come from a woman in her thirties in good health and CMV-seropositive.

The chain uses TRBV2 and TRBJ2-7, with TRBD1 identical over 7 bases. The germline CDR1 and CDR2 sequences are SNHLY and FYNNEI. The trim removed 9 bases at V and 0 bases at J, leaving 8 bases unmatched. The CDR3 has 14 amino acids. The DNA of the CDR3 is TGTGCCAGTAGGGACCGGGACAGCTCCTACGAGCAGTACTTC. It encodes CASRDRDSSYEQYF.

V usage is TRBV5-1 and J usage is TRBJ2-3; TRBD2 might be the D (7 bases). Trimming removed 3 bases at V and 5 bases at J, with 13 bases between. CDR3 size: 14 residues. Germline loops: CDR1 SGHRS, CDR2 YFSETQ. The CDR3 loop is CASSSRGARDTQYF. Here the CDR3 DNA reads TGCGCCAGCAGCTCCCGGGGGGCCAGAGATACGCAGTATTTT.

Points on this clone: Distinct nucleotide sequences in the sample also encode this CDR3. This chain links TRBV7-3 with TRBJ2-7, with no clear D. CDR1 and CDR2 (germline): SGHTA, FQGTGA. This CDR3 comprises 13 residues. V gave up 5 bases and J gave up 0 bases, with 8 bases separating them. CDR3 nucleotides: TGTGCCAGCAGCCCCGGTCCCTCCTACGAGCAGTACTTC. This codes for CASSPGPSYEQYF.

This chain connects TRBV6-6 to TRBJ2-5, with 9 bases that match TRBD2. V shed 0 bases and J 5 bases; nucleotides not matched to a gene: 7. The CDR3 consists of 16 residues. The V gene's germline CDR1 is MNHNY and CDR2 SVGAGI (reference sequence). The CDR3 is CASSYSGAAGGETQYF. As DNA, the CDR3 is TGTGCCAGCAGTTACTCTGGGGCAGCGGGGGGTGAGACCCAGTACTTC.

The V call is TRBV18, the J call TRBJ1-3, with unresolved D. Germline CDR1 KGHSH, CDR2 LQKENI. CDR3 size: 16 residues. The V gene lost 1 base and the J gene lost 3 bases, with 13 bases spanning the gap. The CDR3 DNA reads TGTGCCAGCTCACCACAGGGAGCAGGACTTGGAAACACCATATATTTT. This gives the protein CASSPQGAGLGNTIYF.

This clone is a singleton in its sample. Here the CDR3 reads CAWSVGAETQYF. CDR3 nucleotides: TGTGCCTGGAGTGTCGGGGCTGAGACCCAGTACTTC. The chain recombines TRBV30 with TRBJ2-5; TRBD1 or TRBD2 may be the D gene (5 bases each). CDR1 and CDR2 (germline): GTSNPN, SVGIG (reference sequence). The CDR3 length is 12 residues. Trimming removed 0 bases at V and 5 bases at J, with 7 bases between.

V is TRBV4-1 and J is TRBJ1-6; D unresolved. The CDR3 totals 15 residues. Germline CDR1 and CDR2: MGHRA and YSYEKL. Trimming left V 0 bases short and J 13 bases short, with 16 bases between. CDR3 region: CASSQDAPLNPPLHF. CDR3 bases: TGCGCCAGCAGCCAAGATGCCCCCCTAAACCCGCCCCTCCACTTT.

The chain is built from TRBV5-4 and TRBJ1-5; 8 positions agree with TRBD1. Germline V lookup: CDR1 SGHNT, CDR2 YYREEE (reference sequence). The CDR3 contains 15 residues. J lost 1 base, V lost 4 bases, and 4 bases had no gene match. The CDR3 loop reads CASSPDRGSNQPQHF. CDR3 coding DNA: TGTGCCAGCAGCCCCGACAGGGGAAGCAATCAGCCCCAGCATTTT.

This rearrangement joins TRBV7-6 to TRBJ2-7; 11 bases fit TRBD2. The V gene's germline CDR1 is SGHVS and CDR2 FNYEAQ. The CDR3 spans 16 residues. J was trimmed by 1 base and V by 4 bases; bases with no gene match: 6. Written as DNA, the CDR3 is TGTGCCAGCAGCTCGGGGACTAGCGGACTATCCTACGAGCAGTACTTC. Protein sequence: CASSSGTSGLSYEQYF.

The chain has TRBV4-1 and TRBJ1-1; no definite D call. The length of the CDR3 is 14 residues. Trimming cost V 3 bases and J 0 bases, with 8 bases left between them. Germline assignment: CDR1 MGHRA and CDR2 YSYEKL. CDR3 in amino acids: CASSQRLMNTEAFF. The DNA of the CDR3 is TGCGCCAGCAGCCAGAGACTTATGAACACTGAAGCTTTCTTT.

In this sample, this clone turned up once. This chain's CDR3 is CASSFSGTENEKLFF. CDR3 bases: TGCGCCAGCAGCTTCTCCGGGACAGAAAATGAAAAACTGTTTTTT. V gene TRBV5-1 combines with J gene TRBJ1-4; 7 bases are shared with TRBD1. V gave up 2 bases and J gave up 5 bases; unmatched junction bases: 6. This CDR3 is built from 15 residues. The germline gives CDR1 SGHRS, CDR2 YFSETQ.

The CDR3 reads CASSKKLGQGLTF. The CDR3 region has the DNA TGCGCCAGCAGCAAGAAATTGGGACAGGGCCTTACCTTC. This sequence joins TRBV4-3 and TRBJ1-2; 9 bases are a match to TRBD1. CDR1 and CDR2 from the germline V gene are LGHNA and YSLEER. V was pared by 5 bases and J by 14 bases, with 12 bases of the junction left unmatched. The CDR3 length is 13 residues.

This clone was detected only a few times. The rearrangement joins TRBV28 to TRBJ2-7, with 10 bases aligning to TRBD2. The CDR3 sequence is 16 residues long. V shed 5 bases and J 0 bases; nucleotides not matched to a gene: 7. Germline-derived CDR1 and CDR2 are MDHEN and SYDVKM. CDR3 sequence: CASSPRTSGNSYEQYF. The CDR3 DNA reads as TGTGCCAGCAGTCCACGGACTAGCGGCAACTCCTACGAGCAGTACTTC.

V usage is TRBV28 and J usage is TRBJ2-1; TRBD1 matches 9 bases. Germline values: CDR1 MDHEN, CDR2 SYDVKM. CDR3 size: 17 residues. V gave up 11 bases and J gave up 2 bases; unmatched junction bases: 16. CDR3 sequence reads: CASDRGWGGPTYNEQFF. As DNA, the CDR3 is TGTGCCTCCGACAGGGGGTGGGGAGGGCCCACCTACAATGAGCAGTTCTTC. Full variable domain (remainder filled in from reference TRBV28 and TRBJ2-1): DVKVTQSSRYLVKRTGEKVFLECVQDMDHENMFWYRQDPGLGLRLIYFSYDVKMKEKGDIPEGYSVSREKKERFSLILESASTNQTSMYLCASDRGWGGPTYNEQFFGPGTRLTVL.

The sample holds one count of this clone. The CDR3: CASSVGGAGSLTGELFF. CDR3 in DNA: TGTGCCAGCAGCGTAGGGGGAGCGGGGTCACTAACCGGGGAGCTGTTTTTT. The chain couples TRBV9 to TRBJ2-2, with 7 nucleotides matching TRBD2. The V gene end was trimmed by 0 bases and the J gene end by 5 bases; junction bases not matched to a gene: 10. The CDR3 covers 17 residues. The germline gives CDR1 SGDLS, CDR2 YYNGEE.

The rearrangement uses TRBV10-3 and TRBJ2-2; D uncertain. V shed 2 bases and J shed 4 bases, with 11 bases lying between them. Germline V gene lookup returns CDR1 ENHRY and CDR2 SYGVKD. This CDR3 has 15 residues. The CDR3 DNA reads TGTGCCATCAGTGAGCGGCAAACTTCCACCGGGGAGCTGTTTTTT. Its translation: CAISERQTSTGELFF.

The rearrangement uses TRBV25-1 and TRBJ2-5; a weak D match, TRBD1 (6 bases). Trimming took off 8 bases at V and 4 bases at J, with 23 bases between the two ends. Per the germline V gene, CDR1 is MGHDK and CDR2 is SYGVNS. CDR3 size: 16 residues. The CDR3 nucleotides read TGTGCCAGCTCCGTTCGGGGCAGGGGACGGGTAGAGACCCAGTACTTC. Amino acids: CASSVRGRGRVETQYF.

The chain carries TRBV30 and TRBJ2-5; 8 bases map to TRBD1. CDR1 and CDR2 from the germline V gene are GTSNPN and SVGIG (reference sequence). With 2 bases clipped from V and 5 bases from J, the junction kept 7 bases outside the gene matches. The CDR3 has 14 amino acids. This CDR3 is CAWSKAGGWETQYF. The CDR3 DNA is TGTGCCTGGAGTAAGGCAGGGGGCTGGGAGACCCAGTACTTC.

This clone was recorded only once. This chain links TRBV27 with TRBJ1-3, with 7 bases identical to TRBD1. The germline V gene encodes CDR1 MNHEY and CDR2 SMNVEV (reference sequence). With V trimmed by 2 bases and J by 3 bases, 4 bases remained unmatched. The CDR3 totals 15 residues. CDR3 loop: CASSLIGGLGNTIYF. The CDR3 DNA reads TGTGCCAGCAGTTTAATAGGGGGCCTTGGAAACACCATATATTTT.

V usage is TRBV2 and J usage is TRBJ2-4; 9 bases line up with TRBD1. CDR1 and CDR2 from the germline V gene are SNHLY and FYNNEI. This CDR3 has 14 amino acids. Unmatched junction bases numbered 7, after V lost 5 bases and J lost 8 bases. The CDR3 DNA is TGTGCCAGCAGTACAGACAGGGGGGGTGACATTCAGTACTTC. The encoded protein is CASSTDRGGDIQYF.

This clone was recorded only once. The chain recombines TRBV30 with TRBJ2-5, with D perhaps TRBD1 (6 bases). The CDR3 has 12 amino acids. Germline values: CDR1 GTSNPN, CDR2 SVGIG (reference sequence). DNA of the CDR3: TGTGCGGGAAGGGGGTACCAAGAGACCCAGTACTTC. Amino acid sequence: CAGRGYQETQYF.

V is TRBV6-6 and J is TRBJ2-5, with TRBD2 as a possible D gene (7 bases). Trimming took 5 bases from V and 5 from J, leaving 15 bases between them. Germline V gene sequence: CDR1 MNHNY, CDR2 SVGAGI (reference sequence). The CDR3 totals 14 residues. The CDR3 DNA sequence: TGTGCCAGCAGTGGTCGCGGGGGCAGGGAGACCCAGTACTTC. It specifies CASSGRGGRETQYF.

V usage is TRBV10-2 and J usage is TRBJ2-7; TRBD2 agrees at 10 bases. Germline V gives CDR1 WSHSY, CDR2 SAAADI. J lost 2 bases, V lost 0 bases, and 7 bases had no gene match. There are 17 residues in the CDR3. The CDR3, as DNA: TGCGCCAGCAGTGAGTCGACTCTAGCGGGAGCGGCCTACGAGCAGTACTTC. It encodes CASSESTLAGAAYEQYF.

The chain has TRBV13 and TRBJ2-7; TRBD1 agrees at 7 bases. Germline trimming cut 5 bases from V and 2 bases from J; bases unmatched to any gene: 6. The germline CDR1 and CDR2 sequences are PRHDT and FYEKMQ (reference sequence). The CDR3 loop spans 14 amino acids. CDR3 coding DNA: TGTGCCAGCAGCCTCGGGACAGCGACCTACGAGCAGTACTTC. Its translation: CASSLGTATYEQYF.

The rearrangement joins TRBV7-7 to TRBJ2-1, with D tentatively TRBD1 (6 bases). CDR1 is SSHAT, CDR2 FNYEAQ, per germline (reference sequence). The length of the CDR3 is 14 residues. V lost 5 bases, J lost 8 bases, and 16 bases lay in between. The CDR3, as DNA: TGTGCCAGCAGCCCACGAACGGACAGCTATGAGCAGTTCTTC. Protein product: CASSPRTDSYEQFF.

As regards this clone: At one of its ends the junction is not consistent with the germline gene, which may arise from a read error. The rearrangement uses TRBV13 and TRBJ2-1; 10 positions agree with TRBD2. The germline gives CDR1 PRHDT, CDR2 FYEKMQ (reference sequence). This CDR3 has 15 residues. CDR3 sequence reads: CASSLGLAANDEQFF. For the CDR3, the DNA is TGTGCCAGCAGCCTAGGACTAGCGGCGAACGATGAGCAGTTCTTC.